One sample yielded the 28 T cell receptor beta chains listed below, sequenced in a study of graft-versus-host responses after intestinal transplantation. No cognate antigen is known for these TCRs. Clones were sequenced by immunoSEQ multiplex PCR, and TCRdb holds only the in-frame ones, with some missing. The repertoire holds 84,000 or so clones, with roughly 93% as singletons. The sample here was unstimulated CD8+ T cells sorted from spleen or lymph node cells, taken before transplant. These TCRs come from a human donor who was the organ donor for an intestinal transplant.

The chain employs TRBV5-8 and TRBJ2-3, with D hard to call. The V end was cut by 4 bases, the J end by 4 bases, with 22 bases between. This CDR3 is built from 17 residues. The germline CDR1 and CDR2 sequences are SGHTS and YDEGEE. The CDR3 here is CASSLSPVSEVADTQYF. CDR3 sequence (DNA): TGTGCCAGCAGCCTGAGCCCCGTTTCCGAGGTTGCAGATACGCAGTATTTT.

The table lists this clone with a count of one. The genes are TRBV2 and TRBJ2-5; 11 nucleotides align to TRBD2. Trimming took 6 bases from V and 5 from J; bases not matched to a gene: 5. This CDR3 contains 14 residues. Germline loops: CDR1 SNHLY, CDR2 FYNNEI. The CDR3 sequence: CASRVAGGQETQYF. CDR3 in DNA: TGTGCCAGCAGGGTAGCGGGGGGGCAGGAGACCCAGTACTTC.

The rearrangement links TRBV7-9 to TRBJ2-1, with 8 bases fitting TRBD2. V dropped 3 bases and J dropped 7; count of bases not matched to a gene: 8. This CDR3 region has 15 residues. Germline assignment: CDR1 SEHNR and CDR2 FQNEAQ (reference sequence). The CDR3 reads CASSFSAGVINEQFF. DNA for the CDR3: TGTGCCAGCAGCTTTTCAGCGGGAGTAATAAATGAGCAGTTCTTC.

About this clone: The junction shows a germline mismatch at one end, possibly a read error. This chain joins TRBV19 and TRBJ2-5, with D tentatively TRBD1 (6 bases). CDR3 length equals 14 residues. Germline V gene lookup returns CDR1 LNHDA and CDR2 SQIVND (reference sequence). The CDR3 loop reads CAGSPGQNQETQYF. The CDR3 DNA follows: TGTGCCGGTAGTCCCGGACAGAACCAAGAGACCCAGTACTTC.

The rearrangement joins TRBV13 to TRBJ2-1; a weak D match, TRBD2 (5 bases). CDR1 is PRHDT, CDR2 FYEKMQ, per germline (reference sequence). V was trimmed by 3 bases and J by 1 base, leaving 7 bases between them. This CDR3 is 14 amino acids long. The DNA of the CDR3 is TGTGCCAGCAGCTTTCGGGGTTCCTACAATGAGCAGTTCTTC. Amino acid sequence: CASSFRGSYNEQFF. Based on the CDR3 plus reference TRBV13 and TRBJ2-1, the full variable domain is AAGVIQSPRHLIKEKRETATLKCYPIPRHDTVYWYQQGPGQDPQFLISFYEKMQSDKGSIPDRFSAQQFSDYHSELNMSSLELGDSALYFCASSFRGSYNEQFFGPGTRLTVL.

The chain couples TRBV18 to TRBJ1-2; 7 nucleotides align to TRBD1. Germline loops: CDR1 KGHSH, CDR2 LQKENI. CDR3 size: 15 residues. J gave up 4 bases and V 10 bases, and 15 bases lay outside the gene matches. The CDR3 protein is CATRKTGKPLYGYTF. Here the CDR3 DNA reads TGTGCCACTAGAAAGACAGGGAAGCCACTCTATGGCTACACCTTC.

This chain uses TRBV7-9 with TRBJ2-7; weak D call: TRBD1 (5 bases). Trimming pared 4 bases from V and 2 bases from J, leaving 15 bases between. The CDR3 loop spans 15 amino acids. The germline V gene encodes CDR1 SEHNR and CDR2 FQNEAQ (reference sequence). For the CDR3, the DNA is TGTGCCAGCAGCTCCCAAGGAAGGGGCCCCTACGAGCAGTACTTC. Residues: CASSSQGRGPYEQYF. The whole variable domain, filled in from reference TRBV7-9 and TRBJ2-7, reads DTGVSQNPRHKITKRGQNVTFRCDPISEHNRLYWYRQTLGQGPEFLTYFQNEAQLEKSRLLSDRFSAERPKGSFSTLEIQRTEQGDSAMYLCASSSQGRGPYEQYFGPGTRLTVT.

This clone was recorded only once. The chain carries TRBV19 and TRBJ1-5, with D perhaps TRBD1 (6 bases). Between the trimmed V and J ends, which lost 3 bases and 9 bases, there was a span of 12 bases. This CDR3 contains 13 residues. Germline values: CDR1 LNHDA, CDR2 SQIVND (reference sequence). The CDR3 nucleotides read TGTGCCAGTAGTATCGGACAGATCTGGCCCCAGCATTTT. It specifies CASSIGQIWPQHF.

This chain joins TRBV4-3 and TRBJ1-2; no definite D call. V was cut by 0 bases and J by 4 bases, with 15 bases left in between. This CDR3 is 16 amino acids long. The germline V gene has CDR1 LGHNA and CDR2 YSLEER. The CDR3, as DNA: TGCGCCAGCAGCCAAGATCTTGGGGAGAGGCTCTATGGCTACACCTTC. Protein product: CASSQDLGERLYGYTF.

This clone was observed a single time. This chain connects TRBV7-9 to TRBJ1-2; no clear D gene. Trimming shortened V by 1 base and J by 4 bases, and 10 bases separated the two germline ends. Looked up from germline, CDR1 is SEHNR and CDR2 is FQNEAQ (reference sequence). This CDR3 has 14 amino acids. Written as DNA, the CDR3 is TGTGCCAGCAGCTTAGGGCGGGGAGGCTATGGCTACACCTTC. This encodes CASSLGRGGYGYTF. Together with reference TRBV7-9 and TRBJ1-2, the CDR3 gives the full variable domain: DTGVSQNPRHKITKRGQNVTFRCDPISEHNRLYWYRQTLGQGPEFLTYFQNEAQLEKSRLLSDRFSAERPKGSFSTLEIQRTEQGDSAMYLCASSLGRGGYGYTFGSGTRLTVV.

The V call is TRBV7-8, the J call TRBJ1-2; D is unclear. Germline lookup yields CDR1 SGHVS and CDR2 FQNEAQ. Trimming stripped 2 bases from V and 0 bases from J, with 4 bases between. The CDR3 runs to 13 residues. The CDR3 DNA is TGTGCCAGCAGCTTATATCCTAACTATGGCTACACCTTC. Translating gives CASSLYPNYGYTF.

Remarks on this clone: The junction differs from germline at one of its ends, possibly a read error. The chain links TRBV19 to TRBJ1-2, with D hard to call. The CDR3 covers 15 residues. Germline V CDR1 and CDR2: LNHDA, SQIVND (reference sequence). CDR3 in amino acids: CASSPGSYEGYGCTF. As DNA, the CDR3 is TGTGCCAGTAGTCCGGGCTCCTATGAGGGCTATGGCTGCACCTTC.

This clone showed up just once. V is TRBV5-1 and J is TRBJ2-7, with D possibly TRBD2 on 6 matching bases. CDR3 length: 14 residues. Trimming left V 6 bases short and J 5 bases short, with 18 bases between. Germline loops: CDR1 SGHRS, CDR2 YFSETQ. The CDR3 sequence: CASTPLTGGHEQYF. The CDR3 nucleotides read TGCGCCAGCACCCCCTTGACCGGGGGTCACGAGCAGTACTTC.

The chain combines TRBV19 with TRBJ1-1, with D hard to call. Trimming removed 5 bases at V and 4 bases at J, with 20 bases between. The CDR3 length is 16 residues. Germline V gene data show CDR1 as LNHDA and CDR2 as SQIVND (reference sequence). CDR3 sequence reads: CASSPRTLGGPTEAFF. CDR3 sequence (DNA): TGTGCCAGTAGTCCCAGGACCCTCGGAGGGCCCACTGAAGCTTTCTTT.

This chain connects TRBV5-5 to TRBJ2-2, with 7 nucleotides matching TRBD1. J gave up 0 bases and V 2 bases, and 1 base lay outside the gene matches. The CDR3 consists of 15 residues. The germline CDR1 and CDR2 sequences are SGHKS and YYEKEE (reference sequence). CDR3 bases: TGTGCCAGCAGCTTTCAGGGGGCGAACACCGGGGAGCTGTTTTTT. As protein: CASSFQGANTGELFF.

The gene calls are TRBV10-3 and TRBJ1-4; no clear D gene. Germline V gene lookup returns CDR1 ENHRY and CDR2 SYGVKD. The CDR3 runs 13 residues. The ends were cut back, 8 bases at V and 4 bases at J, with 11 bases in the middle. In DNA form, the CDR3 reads TGTGCCATCCGTCCGGGGATTAATGAAAAACTGTTTTTT. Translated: CAIRPGINEKLFF.

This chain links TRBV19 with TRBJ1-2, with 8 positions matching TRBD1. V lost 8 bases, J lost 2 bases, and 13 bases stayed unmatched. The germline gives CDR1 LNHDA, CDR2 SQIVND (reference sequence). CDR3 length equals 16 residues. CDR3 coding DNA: TGTGCCAGTTTGGAGACAGGGGAGGTAGCCAACTATGGCTACACCTTC. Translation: CASLETGEVANYGYTF.

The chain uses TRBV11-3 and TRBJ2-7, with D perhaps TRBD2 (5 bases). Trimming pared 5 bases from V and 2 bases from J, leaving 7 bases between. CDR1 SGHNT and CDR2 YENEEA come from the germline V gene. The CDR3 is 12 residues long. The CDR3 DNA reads TGTGCCAGCAGCCCGGGGACCTACGAGCAGTACTTC. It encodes CASSPGTYEQYF. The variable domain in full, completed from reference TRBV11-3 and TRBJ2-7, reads EAGVVQSPRYKIIEKKQPVAFWCNPISGHNTLYWYLQNLGQGPELLIRYENEEAVDDSQLPKDRFSAERLKGVDSTLKIQPAELGDSAVYLCASSPGTYEQYFGPGTRLTVT.

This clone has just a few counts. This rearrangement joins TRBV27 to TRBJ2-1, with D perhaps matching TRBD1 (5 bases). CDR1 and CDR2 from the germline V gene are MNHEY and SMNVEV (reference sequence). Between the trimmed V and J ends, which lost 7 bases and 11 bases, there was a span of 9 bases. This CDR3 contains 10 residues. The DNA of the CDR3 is TGTGCCAGCAAGGGGTACAAGCAGTTCTTC. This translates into CASKGYKQFF.

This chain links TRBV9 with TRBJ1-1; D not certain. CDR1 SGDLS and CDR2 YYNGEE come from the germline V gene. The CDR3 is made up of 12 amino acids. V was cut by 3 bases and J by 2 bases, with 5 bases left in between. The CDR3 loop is CASSALNTEAFF. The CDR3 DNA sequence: TGTGCCAGCAGCGCACTAAACACTGAAGCTTTCTTT.

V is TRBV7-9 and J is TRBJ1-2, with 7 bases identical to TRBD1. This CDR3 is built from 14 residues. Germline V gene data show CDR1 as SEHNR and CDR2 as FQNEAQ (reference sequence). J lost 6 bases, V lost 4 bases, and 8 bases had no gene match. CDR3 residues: CASSWAGGTDGYTF. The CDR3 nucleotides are TGTGCCAGCAGCTGGGCGGGGGGGACAGATGGCTACACCTTC.

CDR3 in amino acids: CASSPRGTEAFF. The CDR3 DNA follows: TGTGCCAGCAGCCCACGGGGGACTGAAGCTTTCTTT. The rearrangement joins TRBV11-2 to TRBJ1-1; tentative D call: TRBD1 (5 bases). V lost 5 bases, J lost 5 bases, and 9 bases lay in between. Germline CDR1 is SGHAT and CDR2 is FQNNGV. The CDR3 contains 12 residues.

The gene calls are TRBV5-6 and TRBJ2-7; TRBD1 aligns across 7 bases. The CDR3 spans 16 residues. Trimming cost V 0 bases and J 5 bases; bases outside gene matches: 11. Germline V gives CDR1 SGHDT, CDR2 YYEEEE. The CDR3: CASSLEVVTGSHEQYF. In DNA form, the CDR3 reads TGTGCCAGCAGCTTGGAGGTAGTGACAGGGTCCCACGAGCAGTACTTC.

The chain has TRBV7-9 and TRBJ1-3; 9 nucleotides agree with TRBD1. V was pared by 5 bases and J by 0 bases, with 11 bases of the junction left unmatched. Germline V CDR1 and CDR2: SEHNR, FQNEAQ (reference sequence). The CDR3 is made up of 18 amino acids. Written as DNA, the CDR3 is TGTGCCAGCAGCACAATACAGGGGGCCCTTAACTCTGGAAACACCATATATTTT. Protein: CASSTIQGALNSGNTIYF.

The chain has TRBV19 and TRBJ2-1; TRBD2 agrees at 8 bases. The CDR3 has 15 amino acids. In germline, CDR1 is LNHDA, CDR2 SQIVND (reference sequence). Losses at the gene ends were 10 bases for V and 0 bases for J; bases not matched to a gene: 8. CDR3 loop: CATTLAGPSYNEQFF. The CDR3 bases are TGTGCCACCACTCTAGCGGGCCCCTCCTACAATGAGCAGTTCTTC.

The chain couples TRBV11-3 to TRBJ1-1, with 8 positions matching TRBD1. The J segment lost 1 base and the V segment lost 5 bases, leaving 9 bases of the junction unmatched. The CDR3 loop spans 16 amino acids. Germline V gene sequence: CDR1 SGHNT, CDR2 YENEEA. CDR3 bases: TGTGCCAGCAGCCCCGGTGACAGGGGAAAGAACACTGAAGCTTTCTTT. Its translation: CASSPGDRGKNTEAFF.

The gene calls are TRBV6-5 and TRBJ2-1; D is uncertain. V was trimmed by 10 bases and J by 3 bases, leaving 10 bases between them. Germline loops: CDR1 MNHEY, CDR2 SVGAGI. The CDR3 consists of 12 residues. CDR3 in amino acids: CAITTVYNEQFF. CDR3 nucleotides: TGTGCCATCACGACTGTCTACAATGAGCAGTTCTTC.

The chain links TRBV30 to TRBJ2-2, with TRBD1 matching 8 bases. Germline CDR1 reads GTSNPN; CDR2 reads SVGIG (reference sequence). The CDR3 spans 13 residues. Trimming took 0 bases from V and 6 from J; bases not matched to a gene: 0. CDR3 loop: CAWSVQGAGELFF. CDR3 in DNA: TGTGCCTGGAGTGTACAGGGGGCCGGGGAGCTGTTTTTT.